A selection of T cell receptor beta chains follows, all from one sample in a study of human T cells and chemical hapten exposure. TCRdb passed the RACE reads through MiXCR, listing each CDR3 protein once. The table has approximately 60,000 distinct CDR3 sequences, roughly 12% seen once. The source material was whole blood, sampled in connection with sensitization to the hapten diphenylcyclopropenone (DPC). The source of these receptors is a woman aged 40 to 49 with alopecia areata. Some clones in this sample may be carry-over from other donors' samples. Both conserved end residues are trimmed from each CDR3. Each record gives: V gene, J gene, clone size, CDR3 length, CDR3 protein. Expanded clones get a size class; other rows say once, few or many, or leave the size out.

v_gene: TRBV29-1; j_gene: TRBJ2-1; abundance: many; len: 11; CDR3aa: SFNRGGGLPQF
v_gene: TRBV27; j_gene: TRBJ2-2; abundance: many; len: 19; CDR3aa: ASSLFPRTVFSIANTGELF
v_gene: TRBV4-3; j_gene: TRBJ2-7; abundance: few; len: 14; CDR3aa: ASSQEFASGTYEQY
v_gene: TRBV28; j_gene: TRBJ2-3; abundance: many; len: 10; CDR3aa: ASARSGDTQY
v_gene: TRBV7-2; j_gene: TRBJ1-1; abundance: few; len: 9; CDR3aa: ASSLNRMAF
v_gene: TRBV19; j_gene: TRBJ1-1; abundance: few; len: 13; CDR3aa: ASTDVPQGMGGAF
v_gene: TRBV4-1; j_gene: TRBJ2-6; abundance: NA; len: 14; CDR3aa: ASSPLLSSGANVLT
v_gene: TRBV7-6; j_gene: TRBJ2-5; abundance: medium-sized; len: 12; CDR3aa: ASRRGPGQETQY
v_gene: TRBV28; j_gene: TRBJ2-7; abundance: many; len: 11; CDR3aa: ASSGTSSYEQY
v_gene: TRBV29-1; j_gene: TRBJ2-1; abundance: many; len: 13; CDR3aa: SVVGLAGAYNEQF
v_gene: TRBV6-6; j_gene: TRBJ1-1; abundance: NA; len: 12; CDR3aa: ASSYVGGDTEAF
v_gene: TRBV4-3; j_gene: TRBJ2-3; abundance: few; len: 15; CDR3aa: ASSHVPIGGGTDTQY
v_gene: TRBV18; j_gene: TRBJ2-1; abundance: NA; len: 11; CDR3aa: ASSPGQPNEQF
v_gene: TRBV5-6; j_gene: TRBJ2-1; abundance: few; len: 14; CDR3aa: ASTHFSGPFYNEQF
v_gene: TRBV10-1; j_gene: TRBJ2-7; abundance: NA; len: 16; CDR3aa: ASSGANVSTQKSYEQY
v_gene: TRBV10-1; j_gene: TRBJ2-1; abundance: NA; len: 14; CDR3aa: ASRGDAVLGDNEQF
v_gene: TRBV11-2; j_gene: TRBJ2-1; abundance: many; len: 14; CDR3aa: ASSQTRALSYNEQF
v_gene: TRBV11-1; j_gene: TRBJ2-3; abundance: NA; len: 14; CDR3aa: ASRRIQWTLTDTQY